The text below deals with one TCR beta chain. Trimming cost V 3 bases and J 6 bases; bases outside gene matches: 9. This CDR3 spans 15 amino acids. Germline lookup yields CDR1 LNHDA and CDR2 SQIVND (reference sequence). The data are from a study of T cell changes during pregnancy in multiple sclerosis. Sequencing was performed with immunoSEQ multiplex PCR; in TCRdb, only in-frame clones are kept and a portion is missing. This table holds more than 85,000 clones, approximately 94% found once. The clonotype originates from a female donor with multiple sclerosis, enrolled in a pregnancy study. V gene TRBV19 combines with J gene TRBJ1-1, with 8 bases matching TRBD1. The sample in question was peripheral blood, obtained in the second trimester of pregnancy. The CDR3 here is CASSMTGAGEAEAFF. CDR3 coding DNA: TGTGCCAGTAGTATGACAGGGGCGGGGGAGGCTGAAGCTTTCTTT. The full variable domain, with the rest looked up from reference TRBV19 and TRBJ1-1, is DGGITQSPKYLFRKEGQNVTLSCEQNLNHDAMYWYRQDPGQGLRLIYYSQIVNDFQKGDIAEGYSVSREKKESFPLTVTSAQKNPTAFYLCASSMTGAGEAEAFFGQGTRLTVV.